The 15 T cell receptor beta chains in this list originate from one sample, sequenced in a study of cytomegalovirus exposure and HLA in healthy donors. This PCR relied on a set of 60 Vbeta primers and 13 Jbeta primers. Produced via immunoSEQ multiplex PCR; TCRdb's table is partial and in-frame only. In total, the table holds about 160,000 clones. Sequencing was performed on PBMCs. These receptors were taken from a man aged 30 to 39 in good health and CMV-seronegative.

A note on this clone: One end of the junction is discordant with germline, which a read error may explain. The chain links TRBV5-6 to TRBJ1-1; maybe TRBD1 (6 bases). This CDR3 region has 13 residues. CDR1 and CDR2 (germline): SGHDT, YYEEEE. CDR3 loop: CASSLSRDTEAFF. CDR3 DNA sequence: TGTGCCAGCAGCTTGTCCCGGGACACCGAAGCTTTCTTT.

The V and J genes are TRBV19 and TRBJ2-7; 10 bases line up with TRBD1. The CDR3 runs to 15 residues. V dropped 3 bases and J dropped 5; count of bases not matched to a gene: 7. The germline gives CDR1 LNHDA, CDR2 SQIVND (reference sequence). CDR3 DNA: TGTGCCAGTAGTATTTCCGACAGGGGGCTCCACGAGCAGTACTTC. Residues: CASSISDRGLHEQYF.

This chain joins TRBV5-1 and TRBJ1-2; D remains ambiguous. This CDR3 contains 14 residues. Germline CDR1 reads SGHRS; CDR2 reads YFSETQ. V was clipped by 1 base and J by 4 bases, with 11 bases between them. This CDR3 is CASSLSSGSYGYTF. The CDR3 coding sequence is TGCGCCAGCAGCTTGAGTTCGGGGTCCTATGGCTACACCTTC.

The chain recombines TRBV27 with TRBJ2-4; TRBD2 matches at 11 bases. After removal of 6 bases from V and 7 bases from J, the junction contained 5 bases not matched to a gene. The CDR3 covers 14 residues. Germline V gene lookup returns CDR1 MNHEY and CDR2 SMNVEV (reference sequence). The CDR3, as DNA: TGTGCCAGCAGATTTAGCGGGAGGGGGAACATTCAGTACTTC. Its protein product is CASRFSGRGNIQYF.

This chain connects TRBV6-1 to TRBJ2-5; 8 bases agree with TRBD1. Trimming took 1 base from V and 1 from J; bases not matched to a gene: 5. CDR3 size: 16 residues. Germline CDR1 reads MNHNS; CDR2 reads SASEGT. CDR3 amino acids: CASSEDGGTGQETQYF. The CDR3 nucleotides are TGTGCCAGCAGTGAAGATGGAGGGACAGGCCAAGAGACCCAGTACTTC.

J is TRBJ1-1 and V is TRBV7-8; 10 bases are a match to TRBD1. Germline lookup yields CDR1 SGHVS and CDR2 FQNEAQ. V was pared by 5 bases and J by 3 bases, with 6 bases of the junction left unmatched. The CDR3 has 15 residues. This CDR3 is CASSIGQGGDTEAFF. The CDR3 DNA sequence: TGTGCCAGCAGCATAGGACAGGGGGGAGACACTGAAGCTTTCTTT. The complete variable domain, with remaining parts taken from reference TRBV7-8 and TRBJ1-1, reads GAGVSQSPRYKVAKRGQDVALRCDPISGHVSLFWYQQALGQGPEFLTYFQNEAQLDKSGLPSDRFFAERPEGSVSTLKIQRTQQEDSAVYLCASSIGQGGDTEAFFGQGTRLTVV.

The rearrangement links TRBV30 to TRBJ1-2; 7 nucleotides agree with TRBD1. The junction had 3 bases not matched to a gene; V was cut back by 3 bases and J by 2 bases. The germline gives CDR1 GTSNPN, CDR2 SVGIG (reference sequence). This CDR3 contains 13 residues. CDR3 in DNA: TGTGCCTGGAGCGGACAGGAGAACTATGGCTACACCTTC. This encodes CAWSGQENYGYTF.

The gene calls are TRBV7-2 and TRBJ1-3, with D unresolved. The CDR3 is 15 amino acids. Germline values: CDR1 SGHTA, CDR2 FQGNSA. V lost 5 bases to trimming and J lost 2 bases, with 13 bases between them. Written as DNA, the CDR3 is TGTGCCAGCAGCCCTTACAGCTACACTGGAAACACCATATATTTT. Translation gives CASSPYSYTGNTIYF.

The chain joins TRBV7-2 to TRBJ2-7; 12 nucleotides line up with TRBD2. The CDR3 has 14 residues. Unmatched junction bases numbered 2, after V lost 4 bases and J lost 4 bases. CDR1 and CDR2 from the germline V gene are SGHTA and FQGNSA. The CDR3 protein is CASSSGLAGYEQYF. The CDR3 DNA sequence: TGTGCCAGCAGCTCCGGACTAGCGGGGTACGAGCAGTACTTC.

The genes are TRBV11-3 and TRBJ2-7, with 9 nucleotides matching TRBD1. Trimming took 5 bases from V and 5 from J; bases not matched to a gene: 1. This CDR3 spans 12 amino acids. Germline CDR1 SGHNT, CDR2 YENEEA. CDR3 loop: CASSRTGDEQYF. The CDR3, as DNA: TGTGCCAGCAGCCGGACAGGGGACGAGCAGTACTTC.

CDR3 loop: CASSIPPDEQFF. CDR3 coding DNA: TGTGCCAGCAGCATACCTCCGGATGAGCAGTTCTTC. This sequence joins TRBV27 and TRBJ2-1; D not certain. This CDR3 region has 12 residues. V was cut by 6 bases and J by 8 bases, with 11 bases left in between. Germline lookup yields CDR1 MNHEY and CDR2 SMNVEV (reference sequence).

The rearrangement uses TRBV19 and TRBJ2-6; TRBD1 is a possible D gene (6 bases). Trimming pared 10 bases from V and 1 base from J, leaving 11 bases between. The CDR3 length is 14 residues. CDR1 LNHDA and CDR2 SQIVND come from the germline V gene (reference sequence). The CDR3 nucleotides read TGTGCCACCCAGGGGAGATCTGGGGCCAACGTCCTGACTTTC. Encoded protein: CATQGRSGANVLTF.

This chain uses TRBV28 with TRBJ1-1, with D possibly being TRBD1 (5 bases). Per the germline V gene, CDR1 is MDHEN and CDR2 is SYDVKM. V lost 11 bases and J lost 4, with 20 bases in between. The CDR3 is made up of 14 amino acids. The CDR3 DNA reads as TGTGCCGTCACGGGGCAGGCGGGGGGCACTGAAGCTTTCTTT. This gives the protein CAVTGQAGGTEAFF.

The chain links TRBV9 to TRBJ1-2, with D possibly being TRBD1 (5 bases). V gave up 1 base and J gave up 4 bases, with 11 bases separating them. CDR1 is SGDLS and CDR2 is YYNGEE in the germline V gene. The CDR3 totals 14 residues. The CDR3 DNA reads as TGTGCCAGCAGCGTATGGGGGGACGCCTATGGCTACACCTTC. Amino acids: CASSVWGDAYGYTF.

V gene TRBV5-1 combines with J gene TRBJ2-1, with 7 bases matching TRBD2. Germline V gene sequence: CDR1 SGHRS, CDR2 YFSETQ. There are 16 residues in the CDR3. Trimming cost V 5 bases and J 0 bases; bases outside gene matches: 8. The chain's CDR3 is CASRSPGLSSYNEQFF. The CDR3 coding sequence is TGCGCCAGCAGATCACCGGGACTAAGCTCCTACAATGAGCAGTTCTTC.